This T cell receptor beta chain derives from a study of T cells in localized non-small cell lung cancer. Notes on the study in general: The study detected a median 57 of the top 100 tumor clones in adjacent lung. Measurement of T cell clonality placed uninvolved adjacent lung highest, above the level in tumor. Because sequencing included only one region (of the tumor), heterogeneity remains possible.

In this sample, this clone is medium-sized (0.01 to 0.1%). What it recognizes is unknown. Trimming stripped 6 bases from V and 4 bases from J, with 24 bases between. This CDR3 is 18 amino acids long. The germline gives CDR1 MNHGY, CDR2 SAAAGT. Libraries were prepared by immunoSEQ multiplex PCR; TCRdb keeps only in-frame clonotypes and omits some of them. The repertoire holds 1,500 to 2,000 clones, with just under 25% as singletons. Neighbouring lung, lacking atypia, was collected no less than 2 cm away from the tumor margin. The clonotype comes from a female donor at least 60 years old with stage III squamous cell lung carcinoma. The sample in question was normal lung tissue next to the tumor, obtained before any cancer treatment. The rearrangement links TRBV6-8 to TRBJ2-2; D might be TRBD2 (6 bases). The CDR3 loop is CASSPLWSGTGITGELFF. In DNA, the CDR3 is TGTGCCAGCAGCCCGCTATGGTCCGGGACTGGAATCACCGGGGAGCTGTTTTTT.